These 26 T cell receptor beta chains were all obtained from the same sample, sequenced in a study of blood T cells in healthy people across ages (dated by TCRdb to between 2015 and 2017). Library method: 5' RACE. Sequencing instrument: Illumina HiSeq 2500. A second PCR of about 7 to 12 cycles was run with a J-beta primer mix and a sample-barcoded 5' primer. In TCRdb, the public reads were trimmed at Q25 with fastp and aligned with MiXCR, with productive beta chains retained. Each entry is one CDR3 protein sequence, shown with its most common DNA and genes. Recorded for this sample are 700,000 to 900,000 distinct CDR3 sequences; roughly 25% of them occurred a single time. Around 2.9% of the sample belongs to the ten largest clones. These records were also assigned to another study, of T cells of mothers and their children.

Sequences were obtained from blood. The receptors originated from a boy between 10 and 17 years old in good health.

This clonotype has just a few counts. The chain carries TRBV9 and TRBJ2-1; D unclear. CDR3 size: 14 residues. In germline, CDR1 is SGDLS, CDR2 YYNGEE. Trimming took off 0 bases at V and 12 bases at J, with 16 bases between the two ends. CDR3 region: CASSVDNDVTRQFF. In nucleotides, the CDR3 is TGTGCCAGCAGCGTAGACAACGACGTGACGAGGCAGTTCTTC.

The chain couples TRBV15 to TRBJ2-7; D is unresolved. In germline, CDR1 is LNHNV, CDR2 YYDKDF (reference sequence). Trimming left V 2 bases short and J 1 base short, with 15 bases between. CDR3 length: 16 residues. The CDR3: CATSRTVTGRSYEQYF. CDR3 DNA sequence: TGTGCCACCAGCAGAACCGTGACCGGCCGGTCCTACGAGCAGTACTTC. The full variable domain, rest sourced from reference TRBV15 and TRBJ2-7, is DAMVIQNPRYQVTQFGKPVTLSCSQTLNHNVMYWYQQKSSQAPKLLFHYYDKDFNNEADTPDNFQSRRPNTSFCFLDIRSPGLGDTAMYLCATSRTVTGRSYEQYFGPGTRLTVT.

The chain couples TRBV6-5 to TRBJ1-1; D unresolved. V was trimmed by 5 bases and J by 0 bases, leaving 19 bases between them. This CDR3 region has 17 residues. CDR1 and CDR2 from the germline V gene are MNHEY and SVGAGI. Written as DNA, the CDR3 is TGTGCCAGCAGTCCATACGGCCATAGAAACATGAACACTGAAGCTTTCTTT. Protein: CASSPYGHRNMNTEAFF.

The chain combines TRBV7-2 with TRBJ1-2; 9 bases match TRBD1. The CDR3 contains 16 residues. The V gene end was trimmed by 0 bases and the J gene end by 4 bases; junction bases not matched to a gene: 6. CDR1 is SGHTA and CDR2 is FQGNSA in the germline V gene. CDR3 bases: TGTGCCAGCAGCTTAGCCTCCGGGACAGGGTCCTATGGCTACACCTTC. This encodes CASSLASGTGSYGYTF. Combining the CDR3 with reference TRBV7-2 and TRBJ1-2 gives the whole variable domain GAGVSQSPSNKVTEKGKDVELRCDPISGHTALYWYRQSLGQGLEFLIYFQGNSAPDKSGLPSDRFSAERTGGSVSTLTIQRTQQEDSAVYLCASSLASGTGSYGYTFGSGTRLTVV.

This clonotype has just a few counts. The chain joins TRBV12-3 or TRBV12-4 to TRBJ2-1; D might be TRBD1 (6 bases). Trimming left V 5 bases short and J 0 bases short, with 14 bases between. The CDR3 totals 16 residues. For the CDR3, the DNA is TGTGCCAGCAGTCCCGGACAGCGGAGCTCCTACAATGAGCAGTTCTTC. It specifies CASSPGQRSSYNEQFF.

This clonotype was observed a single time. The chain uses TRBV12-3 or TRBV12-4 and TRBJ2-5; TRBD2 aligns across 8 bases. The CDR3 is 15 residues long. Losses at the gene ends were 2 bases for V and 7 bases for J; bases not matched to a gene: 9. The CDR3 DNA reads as TGTGCCAGCAGTTTAAATCAGGGTAGCGGGACGACCCAGTACTTC. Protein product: CASSLNQGSGTTQYF.

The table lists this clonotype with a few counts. CDR3 loop: CASSYPSYEQYF. CDR3 in DNA: TGTGCCAGCAGCTACCCTTCCTACGAGCAGTACTTC. This chain links TRBV7-9 with TRBJ2-7; D not resolved. The CDR3 has 12 amino acids. Trimming pared 4 bases from V and 1 base from J, leaving 5 bases between. CDR1 and CDR2 from the germline V gene are SEHNR and FQNEAQ (reference sequence).

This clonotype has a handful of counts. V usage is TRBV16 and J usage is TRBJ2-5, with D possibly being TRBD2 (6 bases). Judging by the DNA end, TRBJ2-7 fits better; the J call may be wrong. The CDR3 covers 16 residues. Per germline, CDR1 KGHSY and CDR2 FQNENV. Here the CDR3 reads CASSQSKTRASYEQYF. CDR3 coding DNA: TGTGCCAGCAGCCAATCGAAGACTAGGGCCTCCTACGAGCAGTACTTC.

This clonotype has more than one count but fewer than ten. The CDR3 nucleotides are TGTGCCAGCAGACATAGGGGGCTCTCCCTGGAGCAGTTCTTC. Residues: CASRHRGLSLEQFF. The genes are TRBV11-2 and TRBJ2-1, with 7 bases that match TRBD1. Germline loops: CDR1 SGHAT, CDR2 FQNNGV. The V segment lost 6 bases and the J segment 10 bases; nucleotides outside the gene matches: 12. This CDR3 comprises 14 residues.

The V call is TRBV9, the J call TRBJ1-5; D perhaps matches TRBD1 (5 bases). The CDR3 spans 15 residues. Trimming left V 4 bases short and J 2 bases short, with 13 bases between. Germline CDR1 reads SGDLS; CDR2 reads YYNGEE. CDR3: CASSPGAPGNQPQHF. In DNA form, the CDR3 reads TGTGCCAGCAGCCCCGGGGCCCCTGGCAATCAGCCCCAGCATTTT.

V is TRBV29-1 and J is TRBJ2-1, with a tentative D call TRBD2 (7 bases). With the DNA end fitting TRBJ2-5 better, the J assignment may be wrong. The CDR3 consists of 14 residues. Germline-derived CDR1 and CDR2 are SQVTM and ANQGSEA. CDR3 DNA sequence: TGCAGCGTTGAAGAGGGGGGGGCAGGAGCGACCCAGTACTTC. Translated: CSVEEGGAGATQYF.

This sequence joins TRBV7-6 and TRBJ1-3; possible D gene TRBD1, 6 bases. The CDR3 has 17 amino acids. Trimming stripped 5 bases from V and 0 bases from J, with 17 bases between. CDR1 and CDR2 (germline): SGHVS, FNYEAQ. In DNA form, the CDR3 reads TGTGCCAGCAGCGAAGGGATACAGGGTCCCTCTGGAAACACCATATATTTT. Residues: CASSEGIQGPSGNTIYF.

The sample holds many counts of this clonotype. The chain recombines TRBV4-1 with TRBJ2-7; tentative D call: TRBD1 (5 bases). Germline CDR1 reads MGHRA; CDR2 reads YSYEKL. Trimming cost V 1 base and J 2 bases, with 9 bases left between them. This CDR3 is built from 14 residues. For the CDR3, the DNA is TGCGCCAGCAGCCAAGCCAGGGCACCCTACGAGCAGTACTTC. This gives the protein CASSQARAPYEQYF.

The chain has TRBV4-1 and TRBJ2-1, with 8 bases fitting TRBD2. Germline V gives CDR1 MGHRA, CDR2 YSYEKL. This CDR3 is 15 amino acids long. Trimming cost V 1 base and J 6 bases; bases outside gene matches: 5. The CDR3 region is CASSQAAAGGNEQFF. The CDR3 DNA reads TGCGCCAGCAGCCAAGCTGCGGCGGGGGGCAATGAGCAGTTCTTC.

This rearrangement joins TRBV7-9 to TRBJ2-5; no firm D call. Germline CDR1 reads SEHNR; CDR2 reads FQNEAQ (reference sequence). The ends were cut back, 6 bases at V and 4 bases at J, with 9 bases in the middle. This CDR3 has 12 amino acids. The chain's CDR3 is CASSIGRETQYF. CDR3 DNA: TGTGCCAGCAGTATTGGTCGAGAGACCCAGTACTTC.

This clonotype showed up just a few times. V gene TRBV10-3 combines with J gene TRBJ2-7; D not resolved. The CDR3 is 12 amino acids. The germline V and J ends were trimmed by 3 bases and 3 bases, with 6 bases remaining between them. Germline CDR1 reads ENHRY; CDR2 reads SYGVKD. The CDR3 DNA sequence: TGTGCCATCAGTGACCCGGACTACGAGCAGTACTTC. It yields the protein CAISDPDYEQYF.

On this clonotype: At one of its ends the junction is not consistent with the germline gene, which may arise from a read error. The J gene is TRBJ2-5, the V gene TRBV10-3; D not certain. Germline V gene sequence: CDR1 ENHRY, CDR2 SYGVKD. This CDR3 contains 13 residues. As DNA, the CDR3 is TGTGCCATCAGTGAGTATCAGGTCGATGAGCATTTCTTC. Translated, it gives CAISEYQVDEHFF.

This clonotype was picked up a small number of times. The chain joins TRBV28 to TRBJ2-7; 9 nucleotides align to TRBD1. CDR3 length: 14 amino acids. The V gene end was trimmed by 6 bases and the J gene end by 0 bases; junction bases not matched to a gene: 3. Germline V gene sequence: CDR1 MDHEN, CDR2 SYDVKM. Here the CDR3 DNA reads TGTGCCAGCAGAGGACAGGGGAGCTCCTACGAGCAGTACTTC. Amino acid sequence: CASRGQGSSYEQYF.

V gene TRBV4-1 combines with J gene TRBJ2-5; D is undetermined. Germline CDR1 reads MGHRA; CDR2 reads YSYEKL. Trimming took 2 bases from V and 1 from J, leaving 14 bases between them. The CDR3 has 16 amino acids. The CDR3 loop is CASSQLPWHSQETQYF. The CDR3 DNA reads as TGCGCCAGCAGCCAACTTCCTTGGCATAGCCAAGAGACCCAGTACTTC.

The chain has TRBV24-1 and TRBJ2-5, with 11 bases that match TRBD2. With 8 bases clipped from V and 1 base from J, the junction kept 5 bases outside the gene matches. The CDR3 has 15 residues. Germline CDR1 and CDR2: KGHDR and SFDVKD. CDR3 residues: CATTGTSGPQETQYF. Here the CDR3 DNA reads TGTGCCACCACTGGGACTAGCGGACCCCAAGAGACCCAGTACTTC.

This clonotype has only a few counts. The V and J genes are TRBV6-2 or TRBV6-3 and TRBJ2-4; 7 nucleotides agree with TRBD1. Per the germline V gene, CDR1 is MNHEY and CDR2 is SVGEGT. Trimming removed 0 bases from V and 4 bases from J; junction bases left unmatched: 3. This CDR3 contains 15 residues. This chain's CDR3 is CASSYSSGQKNIQYF. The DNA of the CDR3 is TGTGCCAGCAGTTACTCTTCGGGACAGAAAAACATTCAGTACTTC.

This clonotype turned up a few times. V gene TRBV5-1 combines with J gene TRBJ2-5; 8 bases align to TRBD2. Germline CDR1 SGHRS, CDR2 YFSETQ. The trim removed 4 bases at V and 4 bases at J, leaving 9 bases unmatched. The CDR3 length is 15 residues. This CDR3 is CASSNGESGGETQYF. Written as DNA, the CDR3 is TGCGCCAGCAGCAACGGAGAAAGCGGGGGAGAGACCCAGTACTTC.

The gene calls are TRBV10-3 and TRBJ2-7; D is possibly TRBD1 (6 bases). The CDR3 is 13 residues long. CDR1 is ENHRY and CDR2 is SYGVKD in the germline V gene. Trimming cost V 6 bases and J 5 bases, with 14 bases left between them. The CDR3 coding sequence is TGTGCCATCAGGACAGGAATCGGGCACGAGCAGTACTTC. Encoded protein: CAIRTGIGHEQYF.

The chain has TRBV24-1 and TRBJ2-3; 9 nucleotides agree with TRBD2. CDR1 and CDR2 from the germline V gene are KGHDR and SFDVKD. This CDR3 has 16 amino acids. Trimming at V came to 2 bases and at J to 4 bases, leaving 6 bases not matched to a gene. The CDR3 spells CATSDSSGDGADTQYF. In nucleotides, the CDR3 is TGTGCCACCAGTGATTCTAGCGGGGACGGGGCAGATACGCAGTATTTT.

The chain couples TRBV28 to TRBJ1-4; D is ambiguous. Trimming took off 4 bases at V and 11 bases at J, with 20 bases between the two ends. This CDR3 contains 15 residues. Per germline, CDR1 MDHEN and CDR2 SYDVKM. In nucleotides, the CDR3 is TGTGCCAGCAGTTCCACCGGGAGCACCTCTGGGAAACTGTTTTTT. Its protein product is CASSSTGSTSGKLFF.

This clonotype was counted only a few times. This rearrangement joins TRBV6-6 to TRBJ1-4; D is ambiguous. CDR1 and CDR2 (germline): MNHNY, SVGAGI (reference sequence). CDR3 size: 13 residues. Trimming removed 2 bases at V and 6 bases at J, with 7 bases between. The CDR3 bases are TGTGCCAGCAGTTACCGGCCAGATGAAAAACTGTTTTTT. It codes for CASSYRPDEKLFF.